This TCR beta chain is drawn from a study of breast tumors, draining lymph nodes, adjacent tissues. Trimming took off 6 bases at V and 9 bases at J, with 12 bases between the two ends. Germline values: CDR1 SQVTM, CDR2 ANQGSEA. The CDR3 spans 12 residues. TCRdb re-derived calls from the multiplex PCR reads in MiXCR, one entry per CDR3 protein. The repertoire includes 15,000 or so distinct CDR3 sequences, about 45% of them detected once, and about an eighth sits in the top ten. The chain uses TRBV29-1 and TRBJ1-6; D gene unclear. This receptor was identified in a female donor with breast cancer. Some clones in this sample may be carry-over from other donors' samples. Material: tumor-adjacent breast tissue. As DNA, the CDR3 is TGCAGCGTCGTTGGGGAAGGTTCACCCCTCCACTTT. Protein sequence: CSVVGEGSPLHF.